This TCR beta chain was identified in a study of blood T cell repertoires in COVID-19. Original methodology: Researchers report that nucleated cell counts were estimated from reference gene primer amplification. Assay: immunoSEQ multiplex PCR; the TCRdb copy retains only in-frame clones and omits some. That table supplies the V and J calls and clone size; D and trimming were determined from the DNA. The data contain some 340,000 clones, roughly 90% of them singletons. Shortly before study entry, within 2 weeks, exposed participants had met a COVID-19 case. The CDR3 covers 13 residues. The V and J ends lost 6 bases and 4 bases, in that order; junction bases with no gene match: 4.

The sequencing sample was made of PBMCs or T cells enriched from blood (not recorded which). The origin of this receptor is a woman aged 25 to 45 who had been exposed to COVID-19. This chain uses TRBV12-3 or TRBV12-4 with TRBJ2-7, with 9 bases matching TRBD1. The CDR3 DNA is TGTGCCAGCAGCACAGGGGGCTCATACGAGCAGTACTTC. Translated, it gives CASSTGGSYEQYF.